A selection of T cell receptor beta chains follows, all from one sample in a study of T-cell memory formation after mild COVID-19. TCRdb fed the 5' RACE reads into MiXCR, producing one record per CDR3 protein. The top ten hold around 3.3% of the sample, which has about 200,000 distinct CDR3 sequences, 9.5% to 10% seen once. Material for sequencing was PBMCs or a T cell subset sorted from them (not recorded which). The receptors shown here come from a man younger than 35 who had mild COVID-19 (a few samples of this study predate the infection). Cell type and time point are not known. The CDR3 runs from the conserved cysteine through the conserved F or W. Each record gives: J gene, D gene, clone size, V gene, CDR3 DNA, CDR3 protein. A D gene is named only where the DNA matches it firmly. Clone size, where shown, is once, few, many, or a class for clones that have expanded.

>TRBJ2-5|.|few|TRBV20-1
TGCAGTGCTAGAGATCGAACTAGTTCACAGACCCAGTACTTC
CSARDRTSSQTQYF
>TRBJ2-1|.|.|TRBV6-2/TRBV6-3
TGTGCCAGCAGTTACTTGGTGGCGGGAGAGCAGTTCTTC
CASSYLVAGEQFF
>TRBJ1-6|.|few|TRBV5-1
TGCGCCAGCAGCGTGCATGAGAATTCACCCCTCCACTTT
CASSVHENSPLHF
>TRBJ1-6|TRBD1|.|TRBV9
TGTGCCAGCAGCGTAGAATGGGACAGGGCTTCACCCCTCCACTTT
CASSVEWDRASPLHF
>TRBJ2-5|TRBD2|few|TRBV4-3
TGCGCCAGCAGCCTTACCCCTCCAACTAGCGGGGGGGCGAATACGCTGGAGACCCAGTACTTC
CASSLTPPTSGGANTLETQYF
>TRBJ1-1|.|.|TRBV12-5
TGTGCTAGTGGGCGGTACGGAGAGCTTATTAGGGGCACTGAAGCTTTCTTT
CASGRYGELIRGTEAFF
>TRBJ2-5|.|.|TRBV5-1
TGCGCCAGCAGGGACGGAGAAGAGACCCAGTACTTC
CASRDGEETQYF
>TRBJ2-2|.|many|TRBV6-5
TGTGCCAGCAGTTACTGGGGGACGACCGGGGAGCTGTTTTTT
CASSYWGTTGELFF
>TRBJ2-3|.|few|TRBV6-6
TGTGCCAGCAAACCGGGACACAGCACAGATACGCAGTATTTT
CASKPGHSTDTQYF
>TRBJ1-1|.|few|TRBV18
TGTGCCAGCTCCCGGGGGGCGCAAAGCACTGAAGCTTTCTTT
CASSRGAQSTEAFF
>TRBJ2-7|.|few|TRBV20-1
TGCAGTGCTAGAGTCGGGACGGACTCCTACGAGCAGTACTTC
CSARVGTDSYEQYF
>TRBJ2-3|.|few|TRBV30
TGTGCCTGGAACTCAATCTCGGGAGTTGGAACAGATACGCAGTATTTT
CAWNSISGVGTDTQYF
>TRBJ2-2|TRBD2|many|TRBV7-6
TGTGCCAGCAGGCCCCCCTTGGGGCGGGGGATAAACACCGGGGAGCTGTTTTTT
CASRPPLGRGINTGELFF
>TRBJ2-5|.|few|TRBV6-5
TGTGCCAGCACCCCAGACTGGGGGTCCCGGGAGACCCAGTACTTC
CASTPDWGSRETQYF
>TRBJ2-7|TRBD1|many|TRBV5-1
TGCGCCAGCAGCCGGACAGGGGTTACAAACGAGCAGTACTTC
CASSRTGVTNEQYF
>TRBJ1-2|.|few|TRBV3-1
TGTGCCAGCAGCCAACGCTGGGACTATAACTATGGCTACACCTTC
CASSQRWDYNYGYTF
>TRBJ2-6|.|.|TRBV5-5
TGTGCCAGCAGCTTCCGTTTCTCTGGGGCCAACGTCCTGACTTTC
CASSFRFSGANVLTF
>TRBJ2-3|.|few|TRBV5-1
TGCGCCAGCAGCTCGACTAGGGGGGCGAGCACAGATACGCAGTATTTT
CASSSTRGASTDTQYF
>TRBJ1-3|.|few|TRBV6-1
TGTGCCAGCAGGACCAGCTCTGGAAACACCATATATTTT
CASRTSSGNTIYF
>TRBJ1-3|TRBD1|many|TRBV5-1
TGCGCCAGCAGCTTGGCGGGACAGGGCTGGAACACCATATATTTT
CASSLAGQGWNTIYF
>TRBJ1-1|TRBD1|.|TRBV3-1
TGTGCCAGCAGCCTCAAGTGGGGGACAGGGTGGCCTGAAGCTTTCTTT
CASSLKWGTGWPEAFF
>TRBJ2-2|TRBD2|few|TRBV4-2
TGTGCCAGCGGAAACCGGCTAGCGGGGACCGTGAACACCGGGGAGCTGTTTTTT
CASGNRLAGTVNTGELFF
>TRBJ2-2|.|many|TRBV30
TGTGCCTGGGCGGTGGGCGGGGAGCTGTTTTTT
CAWAVGGELFF
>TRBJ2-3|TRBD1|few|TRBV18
TGTGCCAGCTCACCACCGCGGACAGGAGCTAGCACAGATACGCAGTATTTT
CASSPPRTGASTDTQYF
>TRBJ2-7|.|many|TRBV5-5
TGTGCCAGCAGAGGTTCAAGTTACGAGCAGTACTTC
CASRGSSYEQYF
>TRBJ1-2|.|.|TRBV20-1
TGCAGTGCTAGCCCCCAACTCCGAGCTAACTATGGCTACACCTTC
CSASPQLRANYGYTF
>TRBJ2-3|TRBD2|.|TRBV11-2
TGTGCCAGCAGTCCAACCGGGACTACGGTAACTCTTGGTACGCAGTATTTT
CASSPTGTTVTLGTQYF
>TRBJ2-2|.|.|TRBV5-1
TGCGCCAGCACCCTGACCGGTGGCATAGGGACCGGGGAGCTGTTTTTT
CASTLTGGIGTGELFF
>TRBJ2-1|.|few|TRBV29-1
TGCAGCGTTGTTAATACCGATGAGCAGTTCTTC
CSVVNTDEQFF
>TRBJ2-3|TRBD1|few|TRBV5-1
TGCGCCAGCAGCCCAAGACAGGGGATCACAGATACGCAGTATTTT
CASSPRQGITDTQYF
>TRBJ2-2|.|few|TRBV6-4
TGTGCCAGCAGTGACTCAGGGGGAACCGGGGAGCTGTTTTTT
CASSDSGGTGELFF
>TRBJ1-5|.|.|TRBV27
TGTGCCAGCAGTTTAACGACGTTTGGTGTCAATCAGCCCCAGCATTTT
CASSLTTFGVNQPQHF
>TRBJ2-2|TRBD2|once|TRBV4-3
TGCGCCAGCAGCCAAGATAGTTGGGGGGGATACGGGGAGCTGTTTTTT
CASSQDSWGGYGELFF
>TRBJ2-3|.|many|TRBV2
TGTGCCAGGTCAGAGGGGTCCAGAGATACGCAGTATTTT
CARSEGSRDTQYF
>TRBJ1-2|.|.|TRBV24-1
TGTGCCACCAGTGTTGTAGGCTCGAAAAGCTATGGCTACACCTTC
CATSVVGSKSYGYTF
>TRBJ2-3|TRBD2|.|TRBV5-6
TGTGCCAGCAGCTTGGTCGGGGGGTCTAGCACAGATACGCAGTATTTT
CASSLVGGSSTDTQYF
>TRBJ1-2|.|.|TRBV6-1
TGTGCCAGCAGTGTTGAACAGCTTTATGGCTACACCTTC
CASSVEQLYGYTF
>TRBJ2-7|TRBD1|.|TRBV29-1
TGCAGCGCCGGTAGGACAGGGGACTACGAGCAGTACTTC
CSAGRTGDYEQYF
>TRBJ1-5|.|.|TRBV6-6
TGTGCCAGCAGTTCCCGGTTGGGTCAGCCCCAGCATTTT
CASSSRLGQPQHF